This TCR beta chain is from a study of cytomegalovirus exposure and HLA in healthy donors. Looked up from germline, CDR1 is SGHRS and CDR2 is YFSETQ. With V trimmed by 3 bases and J by 4 bases, 4 bases remained unmatched. The CDR3 has 14 residues. Here immunoSEQ multiplex PCR was the method, and the copy in TCRdb shows in-frame clones only, minus some. The sample has fewer than 200,000 clones, approximately 83% seen once. About this clone itself: As yet, its antigen is unknown.

Study-wide results and limits: In vitro experiments confirmed that a few CMV-associated chains were specific for CMV antigens. Most observed TCR sequences were rare, whereas some public TCRs were detected in many donors.

The chain employs TRBV5-1 and TRBJ2-1, with TRBD1 identical over 7 bases. The clonotype originates from a woman between 18 and 29 years old in good health and CMV-seropositive. Material: PBMCs. The DNA of the CDR3 is TGCGCCAGCAGCTGGGACAGTGGGTACAATGAGCAGTTCTTC. Its translation is CASSWDSGYNEQFF.